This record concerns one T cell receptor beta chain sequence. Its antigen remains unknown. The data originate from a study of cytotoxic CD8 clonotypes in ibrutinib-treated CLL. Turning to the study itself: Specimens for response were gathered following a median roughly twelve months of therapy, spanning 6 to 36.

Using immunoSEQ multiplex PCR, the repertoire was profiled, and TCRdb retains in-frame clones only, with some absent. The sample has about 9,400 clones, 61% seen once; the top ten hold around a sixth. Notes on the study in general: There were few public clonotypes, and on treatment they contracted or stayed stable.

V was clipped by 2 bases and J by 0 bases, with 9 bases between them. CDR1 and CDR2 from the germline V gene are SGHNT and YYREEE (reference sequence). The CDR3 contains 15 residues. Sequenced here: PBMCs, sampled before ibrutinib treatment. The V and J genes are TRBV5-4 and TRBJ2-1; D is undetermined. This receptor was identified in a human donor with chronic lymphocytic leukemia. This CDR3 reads CASSFRRSSYNEQFF. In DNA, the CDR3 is TGTGCCAGCAGCTTCCGCCGTAGCTCCTACAATGAGCAGTTCTTC.